The clone carrying this T cell receptor (beta chain) was found a few times. TCRdb's table, derived via immunoSEQ multiplex PCR, lists solely in-frame clones and lacks some. The sample records about 190,000 clones, roughly 80% being singletons. The data were obtained in a study of blood T cell repertoires in COVID-19. The V segment lost 7 bases and the J segment 4 bases; nucleotides outside the gene matches: 11. Germline CDR1 SQVTM, CDR2 ANQGSEA. The CDR3 spans 14 residues. The sample consisted of peripheral blood. This receptor was identified in a human donor in a cohort sampled during active COVID-19. The genes are TRBV29-1 and TRBJ1-1; TRBD1 agrees at 8 bases. CDR3: CSARQGPSGTEAFF. Written as DNA, the CDR3 is TGCAGCGCCCGACAGGGGCCTTCGGGCACTGAAGCTTTCTTT.